This T cell receptor (beta chain) was found in a study of lymphopenia after photon versus proton radiotherapy. Findings and limits, study-wide: Better survival with proton therapy was suggested as possible, not demonstrated. A bigger post-nadir fall in TCR diversity correlated inversely with survival time in deceased patients. Photon-treated patients lost naive T cells and TCR diversity; proton-treated stayed stable.

Comments on this clone: The antigen remains undetermined.

Some clones are missing from TCRdb's copy, which holds only in-frame ones; the method was immunoSEQ multiplex PCR. The sample has about 40,000 clones; around 84% are singletons. Looked up from germline, CDR1 is LNHDA and CDR2 is SQIVND (reference sequence). V gave up 5 bases and J gave up 4 bases; unmatched junction bases: 11. The CDR3 length is 17 residues. This TCR came from a woman between 65 and 79 years old with pancreatic cancer. Some clones in this sample may be carry-over from other donors' samples. This sequence joins TRBV19 and TRBJ2-1, with 10 bases matching TRBD1. This specimen was peripheral blood, taken from a patient treated with proton-based radiotherapy. CDR3 loop: CASSLRTGGLQYNEQFF. The DNA for the CDR3 is TGTGCCAGTAGTCTCCGGACAGGGGGACTGCAGTACAATGAGCAGTTCTTC.